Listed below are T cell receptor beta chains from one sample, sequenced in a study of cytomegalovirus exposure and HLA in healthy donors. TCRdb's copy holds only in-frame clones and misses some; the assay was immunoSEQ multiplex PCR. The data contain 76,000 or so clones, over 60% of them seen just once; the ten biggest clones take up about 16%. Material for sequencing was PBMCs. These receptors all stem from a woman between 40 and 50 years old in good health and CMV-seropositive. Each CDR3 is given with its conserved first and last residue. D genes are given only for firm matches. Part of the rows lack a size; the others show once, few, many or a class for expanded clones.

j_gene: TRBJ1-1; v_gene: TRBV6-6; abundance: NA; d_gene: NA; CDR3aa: CASTTQRLNTEAFF; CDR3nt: TGTGCCAGCACCACACAGAGACTGAACACTGAAGCTTTCTTT
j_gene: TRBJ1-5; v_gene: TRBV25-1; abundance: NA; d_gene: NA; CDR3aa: CASKGVGRNQPQHF; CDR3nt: TGTGCCAGCAAAGGGGTAGGCAGAAATCAGCCCCAGCATTTT
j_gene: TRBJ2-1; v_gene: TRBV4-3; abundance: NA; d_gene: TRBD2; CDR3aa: CASSRQSGIGVNEQFF; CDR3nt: TGCGCCAGCAGCCGGCAGAGCGGGATAGGGGTCAATGAGCAGTTCTTC
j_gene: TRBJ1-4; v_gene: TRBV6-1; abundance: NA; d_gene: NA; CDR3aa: CASSFGPATNEKLFF; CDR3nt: TGTGCCAGCAGCTTTGGGCCAGCAACTAATGAAAAACTGTTTTTT
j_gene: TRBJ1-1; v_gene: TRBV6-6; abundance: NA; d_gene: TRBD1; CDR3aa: CASSTTNRGRGTEAFF; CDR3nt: TGTGCCAGCAGCACCACAAACAGGGGGCGCGGCACTGAAGCTTTCTTT
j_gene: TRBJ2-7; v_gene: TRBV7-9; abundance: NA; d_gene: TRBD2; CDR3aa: CASSSGLAGVDEQYF; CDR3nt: TGTGCCAGCAGCTCAGGCTTAGCGGGAGTAGACGAGCAGTACTTC
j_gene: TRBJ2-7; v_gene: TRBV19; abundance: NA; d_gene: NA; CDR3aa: CASSIAGLGIYEQYF; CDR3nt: TGTGCCAGTAGTATAGCCGGACTGGGAATCTACGAGCAGTACTTC
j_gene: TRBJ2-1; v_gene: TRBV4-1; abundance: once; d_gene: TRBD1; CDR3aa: CASSQGQGHYNEQFF; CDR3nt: TGCGCCAGCAGCCAAGGACAGGGGCACTACAATGAGCAGTTCTTC
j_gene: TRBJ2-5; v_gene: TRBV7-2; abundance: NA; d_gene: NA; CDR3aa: CASSAPGWRGQEEQYF; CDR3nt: TGTGCCAGCAGCGCACCTGGATGGAGGGGGCAGGAAGAGCAGTACTTC
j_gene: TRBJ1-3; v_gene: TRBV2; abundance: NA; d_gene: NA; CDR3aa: CASSDNFSGNTIYF; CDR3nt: TGTGCCAGCAGTGACAACTTCTCTGGAAACACCATATATTTT
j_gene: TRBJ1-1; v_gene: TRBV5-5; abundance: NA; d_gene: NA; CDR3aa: CASSFTGNTEAFF; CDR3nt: TGTGCCAGCAGCTTCACAGGGAACACTGAAGCTTTCTTT
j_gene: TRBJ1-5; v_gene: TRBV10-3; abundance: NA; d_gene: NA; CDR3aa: CAISDGGFNQPQHF; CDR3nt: TGTGCCATCAGTGACGGCGGATTCAATCAGCCCCAGCATTTT
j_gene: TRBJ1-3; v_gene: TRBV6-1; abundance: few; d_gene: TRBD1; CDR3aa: CASSWTGEGGNTIYF; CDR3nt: TGTGCCAGCAGCTGGACAGGGGAAGGTGGAAACACCATATATTTT
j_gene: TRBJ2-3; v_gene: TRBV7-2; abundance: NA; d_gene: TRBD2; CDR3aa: CASSFTSGRARKQYF; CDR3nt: TGTGCCAGCAGCTTTACTAGCGGGAGGGCCCGGAAGCAGTATTTT
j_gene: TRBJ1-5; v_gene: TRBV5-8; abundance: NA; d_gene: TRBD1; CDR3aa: CASSLISGGDQPQHF; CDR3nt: TGTGCCAGCAGCTTAATTTCAGGGGGTGATCAGCCCCAGCATTTT
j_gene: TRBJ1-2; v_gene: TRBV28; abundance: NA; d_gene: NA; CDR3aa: CASSFVGARGYTF; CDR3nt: TGTGCCAGCAGTTTCGTGGGGGCGCGGGGCTACACCTTC
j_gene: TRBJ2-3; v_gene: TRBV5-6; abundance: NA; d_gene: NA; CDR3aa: CASSLVETDTQYF; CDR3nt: TGTGCCAGCAGCTTGGTAGAAACAGATACGCAGTATTTT
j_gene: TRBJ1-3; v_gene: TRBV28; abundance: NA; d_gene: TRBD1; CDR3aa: CASTPIGDRFTISGNTIYF; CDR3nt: TGTGCCAGCACCCCAATAGGGGACAGGTTCACGATTTCTGGAAACACCATATATTTT
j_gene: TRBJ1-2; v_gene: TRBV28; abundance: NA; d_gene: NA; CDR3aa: CASSLPANYGYTF; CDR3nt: TGTGCCAGCAGTTTGCCAGCTAACTATGGCTACACCTTC
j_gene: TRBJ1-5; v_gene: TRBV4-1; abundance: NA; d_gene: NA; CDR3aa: CASSPRGDSNQPQHF; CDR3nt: TGCGCCAGCAGCCCCCGCGGGGATAGCAATCAGCCCCAGCATTTT
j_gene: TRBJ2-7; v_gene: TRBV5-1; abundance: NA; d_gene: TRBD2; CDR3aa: CASSLEGREISEQYF; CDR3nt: TGCGCCAGCAGCTTGGAGGGGCGGGAGATTTCCGAGCAGTACTTC
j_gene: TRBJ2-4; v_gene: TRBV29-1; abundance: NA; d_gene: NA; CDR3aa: CSVEAPDKNIQYF; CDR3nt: TGCAGCGTTGAAGCACCAGACAAAAACATTCAGTACTTC
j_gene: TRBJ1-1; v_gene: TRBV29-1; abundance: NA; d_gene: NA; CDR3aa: CSVDGGGDWNTEAFF; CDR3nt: TGCAGCGTTGACGGGGGTGGTGACTGGAACACTGAAGCTTTCTTT
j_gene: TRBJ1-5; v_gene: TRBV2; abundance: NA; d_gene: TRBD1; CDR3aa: CASNGQGGLNQPQHF; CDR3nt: TGTGCCAGCAACGGACAGGGGGGGTTGAATCAGCCCCAGCATTTT
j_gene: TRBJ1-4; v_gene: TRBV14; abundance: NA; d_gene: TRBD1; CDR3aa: CASSPTGGRTEKLFF; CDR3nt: TGTGCCAGCAGCCCTACAGGGGGCAGGACGGAAAAACTGTTTTTT
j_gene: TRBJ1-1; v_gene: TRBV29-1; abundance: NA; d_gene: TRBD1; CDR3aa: CSVVTGANTEAFF; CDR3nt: TGCAGCGTTGTGACAGGGGCCAACACTGAAGCTTTCTTT
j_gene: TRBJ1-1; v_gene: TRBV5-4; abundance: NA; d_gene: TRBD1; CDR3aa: CASSAGQGRTEAFF; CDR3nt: TGTGCCAGCAGCGCGGGACAGGGAAGGACTGAAGCTTTCTTT
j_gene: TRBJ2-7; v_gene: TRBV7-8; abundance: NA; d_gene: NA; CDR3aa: CASSFERLVTYEQYF; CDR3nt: TGTGCCAGCAGCTTTGAGAGACTCGTAACCTACGAGCAGTACTTC